A selection of T cell receptor beta chains follows, all from one sample in a study of blood T cell repertoires in COVID-19. Here immunoSEQ multiplex PCR was the method, and the copy in TCRdb shows in-frame clones only, minus some. The sample records more than 85,000 clones, approximately 91% being singletons. Sequencing was carried out using peripheral blood. Receptors originate from a woman aged 80 or older with acute or convalescent COVID-19. Both conserved end residues are part of each CDR3. Fields, in order: V gene, CDR3 length, clone size, J gene, D gene, CDR3 DNA, CDR3 protein. The D gene is left open where the match is weak. Some rows have no size entry. The others give once, few or many, or a class for an expanded clone.

v_gene: TRBV12-3/TRBV12-4
len: 13
abundance: NA
j_gene: TRBJ1-4
d_gene: NA
CDR3nt: TGTGCCAGCAGTGCTAGGATTAATGAAAAACTGTTTTTT
CDR3aa: CASSARINEKLFF

v_gene: TRBV7-8
len: 15
abundance: NA
j_gene: TRBJ1-3
d_gene: NA
CDR3nt: TGTGCCAGCAGCTTAGCACAGGTCTCTGGAAACACCATATATTTT
CDR3aa: CASSLAQVSGNTIYF

v_gene: TRBV9
len: 15
abundance: few
j_gene: TRBJ1-3
d_gene: TRBD1
CDR3nt: TGTGCCAGCAGCGCGGGACAGCTTTTTGGAAACACCATATATTTT
CDR3aa: CASSAGQLFGNTIYF

v_gene: TRBV5-3
len: 16
abundance: once
j_gene: TRBJ2-2
d_gene: NA
CDR3nt: TGTGCCAGAAGCTTGAGTACAGGGACCACGACCGGGGAGCTGTTTTTT
CDR3aa: CARSLSTGTTTGELFF

v_gene: TRBV5-1
len: 15
abundance: NA
j_gene: TRBJ2-2
d_gene: NA
CDR3nt: TGCGCCAGCAGCGGTGGGAGGTCGGGCACCGGGGAGCTGTTTTTT
CDR3aa: CASSGGRSGTGELFF

v_gene: TRBV7-2
len: 13
abundance: few
j_gene: TRBJ1-1
d_gene: NA
CDR3nt: TGTGCCAGCAGCTTGGACAGAGTCACTGAAGCTTTCTTT
CDR3aa: CASSLDRVTEAFF

v_gene: TRBV7-9
len: 16
abundance: NA
j_gene: TRBJ1-1
d_gene: TRBD1
CDR3nt: TGTGCCAGCAGCTTAGGGACAGGGTCTACCGACACTGAAGCTTTCTTT
CDR3aa: CASSLGTGSTDTEAFF

v_gene: TRBV7-6
len: 17
abundance: NA
j_gene: TRBJ2-3
d_gene: NA
CDR3nt: TGTGCCAGCAGCTGGGTTCGGGACAACCCTAGCACAGATACGCAGTATTTT
CDR3aa: CASSWVRDNPSTDTQYF

v_gene: TRBV11-1
len: 16
abundance: NA
j_gene: TRBJ2-1
d_gene: NA
CDR3nt: TGTGCCAGCAGCTTACTGGGGGGAGTATCCTACAATGAGCAGTTCTTC
CDR3aa: CASSLLGGVSYNEQFF

v_gene: TRBV5-1
len: 15
abundance: NA
j_gene: TRBJ2-1
d_gene: TRBD2
CDR3nt: TGCGCCAGCAGCTTGGCGGGGACTAGCGGCAATGAGCAGTTCTTC
CDR3aa: CASSLAGTSGNEQFF

v_gene: TRBV28
len: 16
abundance: NA
j_gene: TRBJ1-1
d_gene: NA
CDR3nt: TGTGCCAGCAGTCCCGCGGCGGGGCCGGGGTACACTGAAGCTTTCTTT
CDR3aa: CASSPAAGPGYTEAFF

v_gene: TRBV7-2
len: 14
abundance: NA
j_gene: TRBJ2-1
d_gene: NA
CDR3nt: TGTGCCAGCAGCTACGCTAGCTCCTACAATGAGCAGTTCTTC
CDR3aa: CASSYASSYNEQFF

v_gene: TRBV24-1
len: 13
abundance: once
j_gene: TRBJ1-5
d_gene: NA
CDR3nt: TGTGCCACCAACAGGGACGGCGATCAGCCCCAGCATTTT
CDR3aa: CATNRDGDQPQHF

v_gene: TRBV4-2
len: 14
abundance: NA
j_gene: TRBJ2-2
d_gene: TRBD2
CDR3nt: TGTGCCAGCACCGCGGGGGGGCCGACCGGGGAGCTGTTTTTT
CDR3aa: CASTAGGPTGELFF

v_gene: TRBV10-3
len: 11
abundance: NA
j_gene: TRBJ1-1
d_gene: NA
CDR3nt: TGTGCCATCAGTGAATCGAGTGAAGCTTTTTTT
CDR3aa: CAISESSEAFF

v_gene: TRBV3-1/TRBV3-2
len: 16
abundance: NA
j_gene: TRBJ1-1
d_gene: TRBD1
CDR3nt: TGTGCCAGCAGCCCCCGGGACAGGGGAGGGAACACTGAAGCTTTCTTT
CDR3aa: CASSPRDRGGNTEAFF

v_gene: TRBV5-4
len: 14
abundance: NA
j_gene: TRBJ2-7
d_gene: TRBD2
CDR3nt: TGTGCCAGCAGCATGCGACTAGCCCCCTACGAGCAGTACTTC
CDR3aa: CASSMRLAPYEQYF

v_gene: TRBV28
len: 14
abundance: NA
j_gene: TRBJ1-2
d_gene: NA
CDR3nt: TGTGCCAGCAGTTCCCCGACAGGTTTATATGGCTACACCTTC
CDR3aa: CASSSPTGLYGYTF

v_gene: TRBV10-3
len: 14
abundance: NA
j_gene: TRBJ2-2
d_gene: TRBD1
CDR3nt: TGTGCCATCACCGGGACAGCGAACACCGGGGAGCTGTTTTTT
CDR3aa: CAITGTANTGELFF

v_gene: TRBV6-5
len: 14
abundance: once
j_gene: TRBJ1-2
d_gene: NA
CDR3nt: TGTGCCAGCAATAAACAGGGCGGCGGCTATGGCTACACCTTC
CDR3aa: CASNKQGGGYGYTF

v_gene: TRBV6-2/TRBV6-3
len: 17
abundance: NA
j_gene: TRBJ1-5
d_gene: NA
CDR3nt: TGTGCCAGCAGTTACTCCCTAGGGAGTTATAGCAATCAGCCCCAGCATTTT
CDR3aa: CASSYSLGSYSNQPQHF

v_gene: TRBV9
len: 14
abundance: NA
j_gene: TRBJ2-6
d_gene: NA
CDR3nt: TGTGCCAGCAGCCCGGGGGCTGGGGCCAACGTCCTGACTTTC
CDR3aa: CASSPGAGANVLTF

v_gene: TRBV13
len: 15
abundance: NA
j_gene: TRBJ1-2
d_gene: TRBD1
CDR3nt: TGTGCCAGCAGCACCCGGACAGGGTTTACCTATGGCTACACCTTC
CDR3aa: CASSTRTGFTYGYTF

v_gene: TRBV11-2
len: 17
abundance: NA
j_gene: TRBJ2-2
d_gene: NA
CDR3nt: TGTGCCAGCAGCCTCCGACACCGACAGGTCCGCACCGGGGAGCTGTTTTTT
CDR3aa: CASSLRHRQVRTGELFF

v_gene: TRBV6-5
len: 14
abundance: NA
j_gene: TRBJ2-3
d_gene: NA
CDR3nt: TGTGCCAGCAGTAAGGGGCGGGGGCCAGATACGCAGTATTTT
CDR3aa: CASSKGRGPDTQYF

v_gene: TRBV30
len: 15
abundance: NA
j_gene: TRBJ2-1
d_gene: TRBD2
CDR3nt: TGTGCCTGGAGCGCCGGACTAGCGGATGTAAATGAGCAGTTCTTC
CDR3aa: CAWSAGLADVNEQFF

v_gene: TRBV29-1
len: 13
abundance: NA
j_gene: TRBJ1-4
d_gene: NA
CDR3nt: TGCAGCGTTGAAACAGCCACCAATGAAAAACTGTTTTTT
CDR3aa: CSVETATNEKLFF

v_gene: TRBV7-8
len: 18
abundance: few
j_gene: TRBJ1-3
d_gene: TRBD1
CDR3nt: TGTGCCAGCAGCCCCCGGACAGGGGGTGGTTCGTGGGGAAACACCATATATTTT
CDR3aa: CASSPRTGGGSWGNTIYF

v_gene: TRBV4-3
len: 14
abundance: NA
j_gene: TRBJ2-3
d_gene: NA
CDR3nt: TGCGCCAGCAGCCAAGGCAGGGACACAGATACGCAGTATTTT
CDR3aa: CASSQGRDTDTQYF

v_gene: TRBV29-1
len: 16
abundance: once
j_gene: TRBJ1-1
d_gene: TRBD1
CDR3nt: TGCAGCTTCCCCCCGGGACAGGGGCGAGGGGGCACTGAAGCTTTCTTT
CDR3aa: CSFPPGQGRGGTEAFF

v_gene: TRBV2
len: 13
abundance: NA
j_gene: TRBJ1-5
d_gene: NA
CDR3nt: TGTGCCACACAAGTCGATAGCAATCAGCCCCAGCATTTT
CDR3aa: CATQVDSNQPQHF

v_gene: TRBV4-3
len: 14
abundance: NA
j_gene: TRBJ2-7
d_gene: NA
CDR3nt: TGCGCCAGCAGCCAAGGTTTGCGAATCCGGGAGCAGTACTTC
CDR3aa: CASSQGLRIREQYF

v_gene: TRBV6-5
len: 14
abundance: once
j_gene: TRBJ1-2
d_gene: TRBD1
CDR3nt: TGTGCCAGCAGAATTGGGACAGGGAACTATGGCTACACCTTC
CDR3aa: CASRIGTGNYGYTF

v_gene: TRBV5-1
len: 15
abundance: few
j_gene: TRBJ1-1
d_gene: NA
CDR3nt: TGCGCCAGCAGCTTGGTGATTAGGGGCCTCACTGAAGCTTTCTTT
CDR3aa: CASSLVIRGLTEAFF

v_gene: TRBV24-1
len: 14
abundance: NA
j_gene: TRBJ1-5
d_gene: NA
CDR3nt: TGTGCCACCAGTGAGGCACAGGGTAACCAGCCCCAGCATTTT
CDR3aa: CATSEAQGNQPQHF

v_gene: TRBV25-1
len: 15
abundance: NA
j_gene: TRBJ1-2
d_gene: TRBD1
CDR3nt: TGTGCCAGCAGGGAACCGGGACAGGGGGCCTATGGCTACACCTTC
CDR3aa: CASREPGQGAYGYTF

v_gene: TRBV5-1
len: 13
abundance: NA
j_gene: TRBJ2-3
d_gene: NA
CDR3nt: TGCGCCAGCAGCTTGCTCCCGAGTGATACGCAGTATTTT
CDR3aa: CASSLLPSDTQYF

v_gene: TRBV6-6
len: 17
abundance: NA
j_gene: TRBJ1-6
d_gene: TRBD1
CDR3nt: TGTGCCAGCAGTCTGACAGGGGGTGGCTCCTATAATTCACCCCTCCACTTT
CDR3aa: CASSLTGGGSYNSPLHF

v_gene: TRBV20-1
len: 11
abundance: NA
j_gene: TRBJ2-1
d_gene: NA
CDR3nt: TGCAGTGCTAACCGGGGGAATGAGCAGTTCTTC
CDR3aa: CSANRGNEQFF

v_gene: TRBV6-2/TRBV6-3
len: 16
abundance: NA
j_gene: TRBJ1-5
d_gene: NA
CDR3nt: TGTGCCAGCAGTTACTGGGGGGGCCCTAGTCACCAGCCCCAGCATTTT
CDR3aa: CASSYWGGPSHQPQHF

v_gene: TRBV7-2
len: 16
abundance: once
j_gene: TRBJ2-3
d_gene: NA
CDR3nt: TGTGCCAGCAGCCCTCTTATGGGAGTGGGCACAGATACGCAGTATTTT
CDR3aa: CASSPLMGVGTDTQYF

v_gene: TRBV27
len: 15
abundance: few
j_gene: TRBJ1-4
d_gene: TRBD1
CDR3nt: TGTGCCAGCAGGGACAGGGGGCTGGGTAATGAAAAACTGTTTTTT
CDR3aa: CASRDRGLGNEKLFF

v_gene: TRBV10-2
len: 16
abundance: NA
j_gene: TRBJ2-7
d_gene: TRBD1
CDR3nt: TGCGCCAGCACCCGCCAGAAGACAGGGCGAGAGAACGAGCAGTACTTC
CDR3aa: CASTRQKTGRENEQYF

v_gene: TRBV7-2
len: 16
abundance: NA
j_gene: TRBJ1-5
d_gene: TRBD1
CDR3nt: TGTGCCAGCAGCTTATGGGACAGGGGTAGCAATCAGCCCCAGCATTTT
CDR3aa: CASSLWDRGSNQPQHF

v_gene: TRBV28
len: 16
abundance: NA
j_gene: TRBJ1-2
d_gene: NA
CDR3nt: TGTGCCAGCAGTTTACCTAGCGGCCAGGGAGAATCCGGCTACACCTTC
CDR3aa: CASSLPSGQGESGYTF

v_gene: TRBV28
len: 13
abundance: NA
j_gene: TRBJ2-5
d_gene: TRBD1
CDR3nt: TGTGCCAGCAGACGGGACAGGGGGAGGGCCCAGTACTTC
CDR3aa: CASRRDRGRAQYF

v_gene: TRBV7-2
len: 13
abundance: NA
j_gene: TRBJ1-1
d_gene: TRBD1
CDR3nt: TGTGCCAGCAGCCTAGGGACAGGCCTTGAAGCTTTCTTT
CDR3aa: CASSLGTGLEAFF

v_gene: TRBV15
len: 16
abundance: NA
j_gene: TRBJ2-3
d_gene: TRBD1
CDR3nt: TGTGCCACCAGCAGAGCAGGGGGAACCACCACAGATACGCAGTATTTT
CDR3aa: CATSRAGGTTTDTQYF

v_gene: TRBV5-8
len: 14
abundance: NA
j_gene: TRBJ1-1
d_gene: NA
CDR3nt: TGTGCCAGCAGCTTTTCGCTCCAGGGCACTGAAGCTTTCTTT
CDR3aa: CASSFSLQGTEAFF

v_gene: TRBV7-3
len: 16
abundance: once
j_gene: TRBJ2-3
d_gene: TRBD2
CDR3nt: TGTGCCAGCAGCTTGCCGGGACTAGCGGGAGGAGATACGCAGTATTTT
CDR3aa: CASSLPGLAGGDTQYF

v_gene: TRBV11-3
len: 15
abundance: NA
j_gene: TRBJ2-7
d_gene: TRBD1
CDR3nt: TGTGCCAGCAGCCCTGACAGGGGGCGGTCCTACGAGCAGTACTTC
CDR3aa: CASSPDRGRSYEQYF

v_gene: TRBV5-1
len: 17
abundance: NA
j_gene: TRBJ2-6
d_gene: TRBD1
CDR3nt: TGCGCCAGCAGCTTGGAACAGGGGGCAGGTGGGGCCAACGTCCTGACTTTC
CDR3aa: CASSLEQGAGGANVLTF

v_gene: TRBV6-6
len: 15
abundance: NA
j_gene: TRBJ1-6
d_gene: NA
CDR3nt: TGTGCCAGCAGTTACTCGTCCCTGGGGAGTTCACCCCTCCACTTT
CDR3aa: CASSYSSLGSSPLHF

v_gene: TRBV7-2
len: 15
abundance: NA
j_gene: TRBJ1-3
d_gene: NA
CDR3nt: TGTGCCAGCAGCTTAGGGGGGCTCGGTGGAAACACCATATATTTT
CDR3aa: CASSLGGLGGNTIYF

v_gene: TRBV21-1
len: 16
abundance: NA
j_gene: TRBJ2-3
d_gene: NA
CDR3nt: TGTGCCAGCAGTCAAAGGGCTAGCGGGAGCACAGATACGCAGTATTTT
CDR3aa: CASSQRASGSTDTQYF

v_gene: TRBV28
len: 17
abundance: NA
j_gene: TRBJ2-5
d_gene: TRBD2
CDR3nt: TGTGCCAGCAATGGGCAGGGTAGTGCGGGAGGGGGGGAGACCCAGTACTTC
CDR3aa: CASNGQGSAGGGETQYF

v_gene: TRBV19
len: 14
abundance: NA
j_gene: TRBJ1-2
d_gene: NA
CDR3nt: TGTGCCAGCCAACGGGGTACCTCTAACTATGGCTACACCTTC
CDR3aa: CASQRGTSNYGYTF

v_gene: TRBV7-2
len: 13
abundance: NA
j_gene: TRBJ1-1
d_gene: NA
CDR3nt: TGTGCCAGCAGTCCGTTCTTACAAACTGAAGCTTTCTTT
CDR3aa: CASSPFLQTEAFF

v_gene: TRBV6-4
len: 17
abundance: NA
j_gene: TRBJ1-3
d_gene: NA
CDR3nt: TGTGCCAGCAGTGACCCTCAGGGGTCCCTCTCTGGAAACACCATATATTTT
CDR3aa: CASSDPQGSLSGNTIYF